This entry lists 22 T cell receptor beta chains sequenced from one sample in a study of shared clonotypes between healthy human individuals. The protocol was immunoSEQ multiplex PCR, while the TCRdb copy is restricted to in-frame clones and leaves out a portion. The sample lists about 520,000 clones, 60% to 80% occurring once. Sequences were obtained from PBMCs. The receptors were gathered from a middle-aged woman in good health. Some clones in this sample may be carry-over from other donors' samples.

The CDR3 DNA is TGCGCCAGTACTCAGGGGGCTTCTAGCACAGATACGCAGTATTTT. It translates to CASTQGASSTDTQYF. The gene calls are TRBV5-1 and TRBJ2-3; TRBD1 agrees at 8 bases. V gave up 8 bases and J gave up 0 bases; unmatched junction bases: 8. Germline V lookup: CDR1 SGHRS, CDR2 YFSETQ. This CDR3 is built from 15 residues.

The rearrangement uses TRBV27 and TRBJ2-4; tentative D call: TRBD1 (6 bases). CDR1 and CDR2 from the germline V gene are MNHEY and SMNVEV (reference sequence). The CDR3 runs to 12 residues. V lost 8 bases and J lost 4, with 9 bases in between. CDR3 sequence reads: CASQDRKNIQYF. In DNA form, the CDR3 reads TGTGCCAGCCAGGACAGAAAAAACATTCAGTACTTC.

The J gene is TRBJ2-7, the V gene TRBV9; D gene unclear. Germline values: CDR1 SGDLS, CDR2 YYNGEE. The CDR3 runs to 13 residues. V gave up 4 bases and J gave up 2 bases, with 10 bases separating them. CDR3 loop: CASSPGGAYEQYF. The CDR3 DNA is TGTGCCAGCAGCCCAGGCGGAGCCTACGAGCAGTACTTC.

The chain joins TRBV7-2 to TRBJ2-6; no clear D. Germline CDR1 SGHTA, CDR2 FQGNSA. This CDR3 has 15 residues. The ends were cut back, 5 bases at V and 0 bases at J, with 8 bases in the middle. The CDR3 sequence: CASSQYISGANVLTF. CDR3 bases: TGTGCCAGCAGCCAATACATCTCTGGGGCCAACGTCCTGACTTTC.

This CDR3 is CASRASGQVYGYTF. CDR3 nucleotides: TGTGCCAGCAGGGCATCGGGACAGGTCTATGGCTACACCTTC. J is TRBJ1-2 and V is TRBV27; 8 bases align to TRBD1. CDR1 and CDR2 (germline): MNHEY, SMNVEV (reference sequence). The CDR3 totals 14 residues. Trimming took 6 bases from V and 4 from J; bases not matched to a gene: 7.

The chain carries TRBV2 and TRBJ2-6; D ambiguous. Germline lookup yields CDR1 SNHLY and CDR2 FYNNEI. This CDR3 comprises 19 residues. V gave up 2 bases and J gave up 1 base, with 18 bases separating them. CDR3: CASSEFWDFTLSGANVLTF. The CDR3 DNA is TGTGCCAGCAGTGAATTTTGGGATTTTACCCTATCTGGGGCCAACGTCCTGACTTTC. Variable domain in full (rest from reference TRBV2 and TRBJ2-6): EPEVTQTPSHQVTQMGQEVILRCVPISNHLYFYWYRQILGQKVEFLVSFYNNEISEKSEIFDDQFSVERPDGSNFTLKIRSTKLEDSAMYFCASSEFWDFTLSGANVLTFGAGSRLTVL.

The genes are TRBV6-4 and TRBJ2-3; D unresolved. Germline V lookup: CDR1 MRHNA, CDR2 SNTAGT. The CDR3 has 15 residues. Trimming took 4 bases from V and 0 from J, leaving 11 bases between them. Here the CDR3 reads CASSASTTSTDTQYF. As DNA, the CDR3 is TGTGCCAGCAGTGCCAGCACAACTAGCACAGATACGCAGTATTTT.

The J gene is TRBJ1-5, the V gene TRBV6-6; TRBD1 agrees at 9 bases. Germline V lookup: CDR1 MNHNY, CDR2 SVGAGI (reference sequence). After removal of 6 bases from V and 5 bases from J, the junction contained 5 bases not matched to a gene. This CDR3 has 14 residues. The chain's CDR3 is CASRTTGGDQPQHF. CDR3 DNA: TGTGCCAGCAGGACTACAGGGGGCGATCAGCCCCAGCATTTT.

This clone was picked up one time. CDR3 amino acids: CASRSTYGGRAGELFF. In nucleotides, the CDR3 is TGCGCCAGCAGATCAACGTACGGGGGTAGGGCCGGGGAGCTGTTTTTT. The chain combines TRBV5-1 with TRBJ2-2; perhaps TRBD2 as D (6 bases). CDR3 size: 16 residues. Deletions cut 5 bases from V and 6 bases from J, with 20 bases between. Germline assignment: CDR1 SGHRS and CDR2 YFSETQ.

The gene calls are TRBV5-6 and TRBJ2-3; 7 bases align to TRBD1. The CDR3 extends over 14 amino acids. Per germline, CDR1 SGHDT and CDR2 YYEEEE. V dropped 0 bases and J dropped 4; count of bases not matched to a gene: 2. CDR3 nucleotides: TGTGCCAGCAGCTTGGGACAGGGTGCAGATACGCAGTATTTT. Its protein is CASSLGQGADTQYF.

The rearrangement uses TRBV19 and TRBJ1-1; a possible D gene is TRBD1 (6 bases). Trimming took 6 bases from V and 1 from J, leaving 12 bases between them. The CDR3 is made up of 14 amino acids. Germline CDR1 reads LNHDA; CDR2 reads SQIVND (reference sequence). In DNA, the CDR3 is TGTGCCAGTAGCGGAACAGGGCCGAACACTGAAGCTTTCTTT. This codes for CASSGTGPNTEAFF. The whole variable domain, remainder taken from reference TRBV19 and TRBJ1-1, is DGGITQSPKYLFRKEGQNVTLSCEQNLNHDAMYWYRQDPGQGLRLIYYSQIVNDFQKGDIAEGYSVSREKKESFPLTVTSAQKNPTAFYLCASSGTGPNTEAFFGQGTRLTVV.

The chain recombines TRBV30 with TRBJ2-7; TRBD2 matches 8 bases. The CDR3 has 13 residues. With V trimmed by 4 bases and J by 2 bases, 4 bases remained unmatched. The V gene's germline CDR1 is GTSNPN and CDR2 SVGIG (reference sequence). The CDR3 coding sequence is TGTGCCTGGAAGGTAGCGGGACCCTACGAGCAGTACTTC. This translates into CAWKVAGPYEQYF.

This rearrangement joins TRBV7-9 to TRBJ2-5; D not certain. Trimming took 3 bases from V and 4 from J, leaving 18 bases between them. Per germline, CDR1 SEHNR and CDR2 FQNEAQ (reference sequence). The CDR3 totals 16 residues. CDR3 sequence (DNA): TGTGCCAGCAGCTTTGTAGGCTTAGCCCAGTCAGAGACCCAGTACTTC. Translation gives CASSFVGLAQSETQYF.

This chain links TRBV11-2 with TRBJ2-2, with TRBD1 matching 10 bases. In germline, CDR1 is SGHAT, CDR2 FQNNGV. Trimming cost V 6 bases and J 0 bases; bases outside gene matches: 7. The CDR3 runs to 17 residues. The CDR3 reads CASRRDRGPSNTGELFF. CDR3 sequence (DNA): TGTGCCAGCAGGCGAGACAGGGGGCCGTCGAACACCGGGGAGCTGTTTTTT.

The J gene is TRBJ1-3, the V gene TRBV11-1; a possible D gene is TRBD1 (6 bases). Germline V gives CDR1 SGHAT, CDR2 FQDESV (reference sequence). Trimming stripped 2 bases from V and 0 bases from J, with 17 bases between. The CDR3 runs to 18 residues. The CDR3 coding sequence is TGTGCCAGCAGCTTACCCTCCATAGACAGGAGCTCTGGAAACACCATATATTTT. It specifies CASSLPSIDRSSGNTIYF.

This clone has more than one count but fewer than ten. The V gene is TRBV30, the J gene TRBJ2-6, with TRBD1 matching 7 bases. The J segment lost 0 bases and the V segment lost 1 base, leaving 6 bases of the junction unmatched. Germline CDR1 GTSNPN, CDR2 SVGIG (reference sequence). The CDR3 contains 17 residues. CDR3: CAWSGQGWGSGANVLTF. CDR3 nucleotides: TGTGCCTGGAGTGGACAGGGATGGGGCTCTGGGGCCAACGTCCTGACTTTC.

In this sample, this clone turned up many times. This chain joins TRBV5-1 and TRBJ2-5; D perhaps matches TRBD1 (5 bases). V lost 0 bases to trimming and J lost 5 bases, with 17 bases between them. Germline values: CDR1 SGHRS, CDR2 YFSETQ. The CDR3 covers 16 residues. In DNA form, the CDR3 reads TGCGCCAGCAGCTTGGCCAGGGTGTTGGGGCGGGAGACCCAGTACTTC. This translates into CASSLARVLGRETQYF. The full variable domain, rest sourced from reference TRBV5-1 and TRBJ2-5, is KAGVTQTPRYLIKTRGQQVTLSCSPISGHRSVSWYQQTPGQGLQFLFEYFSETQRNKGNFPGRFSGRQFSNSRSEMNVSTLELGDSALYLCASSLARVLGRETQYFGPGTRLLVL.

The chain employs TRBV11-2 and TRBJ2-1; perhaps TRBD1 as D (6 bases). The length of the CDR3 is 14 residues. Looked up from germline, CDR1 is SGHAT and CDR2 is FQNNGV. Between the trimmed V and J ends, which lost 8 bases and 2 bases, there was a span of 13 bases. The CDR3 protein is CASGLRGTYNEQFF. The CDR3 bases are TGTGCCAGCGGTTTGAGGGGGACCTACAATGAGCAGTTCTTC.

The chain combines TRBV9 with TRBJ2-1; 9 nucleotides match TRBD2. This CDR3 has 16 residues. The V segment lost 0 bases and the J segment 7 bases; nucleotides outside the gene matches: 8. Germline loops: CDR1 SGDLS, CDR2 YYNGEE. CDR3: CASSVVLSGRRNEQFF. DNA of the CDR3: TGTGCCAGCAGCGTAGTGCTTAGCGGGAGACGGAATGAGCAGTTCTTC.

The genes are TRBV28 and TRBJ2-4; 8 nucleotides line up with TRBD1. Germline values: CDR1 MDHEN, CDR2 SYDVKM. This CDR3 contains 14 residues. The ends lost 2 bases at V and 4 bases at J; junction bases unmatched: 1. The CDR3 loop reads CASSLRQGKNIQYF. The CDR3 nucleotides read TGTGCCAGCAGTTTACGACAGGGGAAAAACATTCAGTACTTC.

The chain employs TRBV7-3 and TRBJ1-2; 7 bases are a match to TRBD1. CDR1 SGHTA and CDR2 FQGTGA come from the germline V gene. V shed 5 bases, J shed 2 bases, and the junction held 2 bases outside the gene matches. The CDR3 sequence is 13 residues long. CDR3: CASSPTGNYGYTF. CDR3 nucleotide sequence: TGTGCCAGCAGCCCGACAGGGAACTATGGCTACACCTTC.

DNA of the CDR3: TGTGCCAGCAGCTTAGAGGTTAGGGCGCATGAGCAGTTCTTC. Translating gives CASSLEVRAHEQFF. V gene TRBV7-2 combines with J gene TRBJ2-1; no firm D call. Germline V gene data show CDR1 as SGHTA and CDR2 as FQGNSA. Trimming removed 1 base from V and 8 bases from J, with 12 bases in between. The CDR3 covers 14 residues.